This T cell receptor beta chain was documented in a study of cytomegalovirus exposure and HLA in healthy donors. Researchers ran the PCR with 60 Vbeta and 13 Jbeta primers. Produced via immunoSEQ multiplex PCR; TCRdb's table is partial and in-frame only. The sample shows some 120,000 clones, around three quarters of them seen only once. The CDR3 has 16 amino acids. V lost 2 bases, J lost 10 bases, and 11 bases stayed unmatched. Germline CDR1 reads MGHDK; CDR2 reads SYGVNS. The specimen sequenced was PBMCs. This TCR was sampled from a female donor in good health and CMV-seronegative. The J gene is TRBJ1-6, the V gene TRBV25-1; 7 bases agree with TRBD1. As DNA, the CDR3 is TGTGCCAGCAGTGAAATGACAGGGATCGGGGAGTCACCCCTCCACTTT. Translating gives CASSEMTGIGESPLHF.